The clone carrying this T cell receptor beta chain appeared a few times. Antigen unknown. CDR3 length: 16 residues. CDR1 and CDR2 from the germline V gene are KGHSH and LQKENI. V gave up 6 bases and J gave up 0 bases, with 17 bases separating them. This sample was included in a study of T cell repertoires in cytomegalovirus infection. Study overall: CMV infection together with matching HLA type was indicated by public TCR beta signatures.

One entry per CDR3 protein, called by TCRdb with MiXCR from the reads. The data contain about 920,000 distinct CDR3 sequences, less than 40% of them singletons. Sample: cultured CD8+ T cells from PBMCs, taken from culture after CMV antigen stimulation. The receptor was derived from a human donor in good health (CMV status not recorded). Some clones in this sample may be carry-over from other donors' samples. This chain links TRBV18 with TRBJ1-1; unclear D gene. The chain's CDR3 is CASSHTRTGMNTEAFF. CDR3 DNA: TGTGCCAGCTCCCACACCCGAACGGGGATGAACACTGAAGCTTTCTTT. The entire variable domain, with the rest obtained from reference TRBV18 and TRBJ1-1, is as follows: NAGVMQNPRHLVRRRGQEARLRCSPMKGHSHVYWYRQLPEEGLKFMVYLQKENIIDESGMPKERFSAEFPKEGPSILRIQQVVRGDSAAYFCASSHTRTGMNTEAFFGQGTRLTVV.